Listed below are T cell receptor beta chains from one sample, sequenced in a study of cytomegalovirus exposure and HLA in healthy donors. Clones were read by immunoSEQ multiplex PCR, and TCRdb kept only the in-frame ones, dropping some. In the table there are under 250,000 clones, around 81% of which are singletons. The sequenced sample consisted of PBMCs. The receptors were sampled from a man between 25 and 39 years old in good health and CMV-seronegative. Each CDR3 is given with its conserved first and last residue. Each record gives: D gene, J gene, clone size, V gene, CDR3 protein, CDR3 DNA. A D gene is named only where the DNA matches it firmly. The listing skips clone size in some rows; elsewhere it reads once, few, many or a size class.

d_gene: -
j_gene: TRBJ1-5
abundance: -
v_gene: TRBV19
CDR3aa: CASSPPGLLQPQHF
CDR3nt: TGTGCCAGTAGTCCTCCGGGACTCCTCCAGCCCCAGCATTTT

d_gene: TRBD2
j_gene: TRBJ2-3
abundance: few
v_gene: TRBV29-1
CDR3aa: CSSGASGRGGVGTQYF
CDR3nt: TGCAGCAGCGGGGCTAGCGGGAGAGGGGGAGTGGGTACGCAGTATTTT

d_gene: TRBD2
j_gene: TRBJ2-1
abundance: few
v_gene: TRBV5-1
CDR3aa: CASSPGTSGPNEQFF
CDR3nt: TGCGCCAGCAGCCCTGGGACTAGCGGGCCCAATGAGCAGTTCTTC

d_gene: -
j_gene: TRBJ1-1
abundance: -
v_gene: TRBV5-6
CDR3aa: CASSRPERAEAFF
CDR3nt: TGTGCCAGCAGCAGACCTGAGCGGGCTGAAGCTTTCTTT

d_gene: -
j_gene: TRBJ1-5
abundance: -
v_gene: TRBV4-1
CDR3aa: CASSQVGALAPNSNQPQHF
CDR3nt: TGCGCCAGCAGCCAAGTGGGGGCCCTAGCTCCTAATAGCAATCAGCCCCAGCATTTT

d_gene: -
j_gene: TRBJ2-7
abundance: -
v_gene: TRBV5-4
CDR3aa: CASSLRDSRYEQYF
CDR3nt: TGTGCCAGCAGCTTGAGGGACTCCCGCTACGAGCAGTACTTC

d_gene: TRBD1
j_gene: TRBJ1-4
abundance: -
v_gene: TRBV29-1
CDR3aa: CSARTGVGEKLFF
CDR3nt: TGCAGCGCGCGGACAGGGGTGGGGGAAAAACTGTTTTTT

d_gene: -
j_gene: TRBJ2-7
abundance: -
v_gene: TRBV5-5
CDR3aa: CASTHGAGSYEQYF
CDR3nt: TGTGCCAGCACCCATGGAGCTGGCTCCTACGAGCAGTACTTC

d_gene: TRBD1
j_gene: TRBJ2-1
abundance: -
v_gene: TRBV9
CDR3aa: CASSADRTGGGLYNEQFF
CDR3nt: TGTGCCAGCAGCGCAGATAGGACAGGGGGGGGTCTCTACAATGAGCAGTTCTTC

d_gene: TRBD2
j_gene: TRBJ2-5
abundance: -
v_gene: TRBV5-1
CDR3aa: CASSLAGGETQYF
CDR3nt: TGCGCCAGCAGCTTAGCGGGAGGAGAGACCCAGTACTTC

d_gene: -
j_gene: TRBJ2-7
abundance: few
v_gene: TRBV19
CDR3aa: CASSPSQVYEQYF
CDR3nt: TGTGCCAGTAGTCCGAGCCAGGTCTACGAGCAGTACTTC

d_gene: -
j_gene: TRBJ2-5
abundance: -
v_gene: TRBV5-1
CDR3aa: CASSFRTRQVYQETQYF
CDR3nt: TGCGCCAGCAGCTTCCGAACGCGACAGGTATACCAAGAGACCCAGTACTTC

d_gene: -
j_gene: TRBJ2-1
abundance: few
v_gene: TRBV5-6
CDR3aa: CASSLVAGNYNEQFF
CDR3nt: TGTGCCAGCAGCTTGGTGGCAGGGAATTACAATGAGCAGTTCTTC

d_gene: TRBD2
j_gene: TRBJ2-5
abundance: once
v_gene: TRBV19
CDR3aa: CASRLAGGEETQYF
CDR3nt: TGTGCCAGTAGGCTAGCGGGAGGTGAGGAGACCCAGTACTTC

d_gene: TRBD2
j_gene: TRBJ2-2
abundance: -
v_gene: TRBV12-5
CDR3aa: CASGLVPQKTSGMVNTGELFF
CDR3nt: TGTGCTAGTGGTTTGGTACCACAAAAGACTAGCGGGATGGTTAACACCGGGGAGCTGTTTTTT

d_gene: TRBD1
j_gene: TRBJ2-7
abundance: many
v_gene: TRBV6-5
CDR3aa: CASSNRGPHEQYF
CDR3nt: TGTGCCAGCAGCAACAGGGGTCCGCACGAGCAGTACTTC

d_gene: TRBD2
j_gene: TRBJ2-6
abundance: -
v_gene: TRBV5-4
CDR3aa: CASSPGLAGLSGANVLTF
CDR3nt: TGTGCCAGCAGCCCGGGACTAGCGGGCCTCTCTGGGGCCAACGTCCTGACTTTC

d_gene: -
j_gene: TRBJ2-1
abundance: few
v_gene: TRBV6-6
CDR3aa: CASSYRESSYNEQFF
CDR3nt: TGTGCCAGCAGTTATCGGGAAAGCTCCTACAATGAGCAGTTCTTC

d_gene: TRBD2
j_gene: TRBJ2-7
abundance: -
v_gene: TRBV27
CDR3aa: CASSLWTSGSEQYF
CDR3nt: TGTGCCAGCAGTCTCTGGACTAGCGGCTCCGAGCAGTACTTC

d_gene: -
j_gene: TRBJ2-7
abundance: few
v_gene: TRBV7-2
CDR3aa: CASSPRWGPTYEQYF
CDR3nt: TGTGCCAGCAGCCCCAGGTGGGGGCCAACCTACGAGCAGTACTTC

d_gene: -
j_gene: TRBJ2-3
abundance: -
v_gene: TRBV28
CDR3aa: CASSFSLGSTDTQYF
CDR3nt: TGTGCCAGCAGTTTTTCCCTCGGTAGCACAGATACGCAGTATTTT

d_gene: TRBD1
j_gene: TRBJ1-1
abundance: -
v_gene: TRBV5-1
CDR3aa: CASSPKTGYGTEAFF
CDR3nt: TGCGCCAGCAGCCCCAAGACAGGGTATGGTACTGAAGCTTTCTTT

d_gene: -
j_gene: TRBJ2-5
abundance: few
v_gene: TRBV11-2
CDR3aa: CASSPQRAAETQYF
CDR3nt: TGTGCCAGCAGCCCTCAGCGGGCTGCGGAGACCCAGTACTTC

d_gene: TRBD2
j_gene: TRBJ2-1
abundance: -
v_gene: TRBV6-1
CDR3aa: CASSESLAGTYNEQFF
CDR3nt: TGTGCCAGCAGTGAAAGTCTAGCGGGTACCTACAATGAGCAGTTCTTC

d_gene: -
j_gene: TRBJ1-6
abundance: -
v_gene: TRBV28
CDR3aa: CASRPQGKNSPLHF
CDR3nt: TGTGCCAGCAGACCTCAGGGGAAGAATTCACCCCTCCACTTT

d_gene: -
j_gene: TRBJ2-4
abundance: -
v_gene: TRBV11-2
CDR3aa: CASRALAKNIQYF
CDR3nt: TGTGCCAGCCGAGCTCTAGCCAAAAACATTCAGTACTTC

d_gene: TRBD2
j_gene: TRBJ2-1
abundance: -
v_gene: TRBV4-1
CDR3aa: CASSQREGRYNEQFF
CDR3nt: TGCGCCAGCAGCCAACGGGAGGGCCGCTACAATGAGCAGTTCTTC

d_gene: -
j_gene: TRBJ2-7
abundance: -
v_gene: TRBV5-1
CDR3aa: CASSPDRAYEQYF
CDR3nt: TGCGCCAGCAGCCCTGATAGAGCCTACGAGCAGTACTTC

d_gene: TRBD2
j_gene: TRBJ2-7
abundance: -
v_gene: TRBV4-1
CDR3aa: CASSQDELAGAGSYEQYF
CDR3nt: TGCGCCAGCAGCCAAGATGAACTAGCGGGAGCTGGTTCCTACGAGCAGTACTTC

d_gene: TRBD2
j_gene: TRBJ2-1
abundance: once
v_gene: TRBV9
CDR3aa: CASTPPSSGSYEQFF
CDR3nt: TGTGCCAGCACCCCGCCGTCTAGCGGGAGCTATGAGCAGTTCTTC

d_gene: -
j_gene: TRBJ1-5
abundance: -
v_gene: TRBV28
CDR3aa: CASSFRRTQHF
CDR3nt: TGTGCCAGCAGTTTCAGGAGGACCCAGCATTTT

d_gene: TRBD2
j_gene: TRBJ2-7
abundance: -
v_gene: TRBV4-1
CDR3aa: CASSQVLAGVALYEQYF
CDR3nt: TGCGCCAGCAGCCAGGTTCTAGCGGGAGTGGCACTCTACGAGCAGTACTTC

d_gene: TRBD1
j_gene: TRBJ2-5
abundance: -
v_gene: TRBV28
CDR3aa: CASSLGTGETQYF
CDR3nt: TGTGCCAGCAGCCTAGGGACAGGGGAGACCCAGTACTTC

d_gene: TRBD2
j_gene: TRBJ2-3
abundance: -
v_gene: TRBV19
CDR3aa: CASGTSGRSDTQYF
CDR3nt: TGTGCCAGCGGGACTAGCGGGAGATCCGATACGCAGTATTTT

d_gene: TRBD1
j_gene: TRBJ2-2
abundance: -
v_gene: TRBV29-1
CDR3aa: CSVEALRGQGSTGELFF
CDR3nt: TGCAGCGTTGAAGCCCTTCGAGGACAGGGCAGCACCGGGGAGCTGTTTTTT

d_gene: TRBD2
j_gene: TRBJ2-1
abundance: -
v_gene: TRBV6-5
CDR3aa: CASSTGAGGPSEQFF
CDR3nt: TGTGCCAGCAGCACTGGTGCGGGAGGGCCCAGTGAGCAGTTCTTC

d_gene: -
j_gene: TRBJ2-1
abundance: -
v_gene: TRBV25-1
CDR3aa: CASSVAESYNEQFF
CDR3nt: TGTGCCAGCAGTGTGGCGGAGAGTTACAATGAGCAGTTCTTC

d_gene: TRBD1
j_gene: TRBJ1-4
abundance: -
v_gene: TRBV19
CDR3aa: CASSILGQGASNEKLFF
CDR3nt: TGTGCCAGTAGTATATTAGGACAGGGGGCGTCTAATGAAAAACTGTTTTTT

d_gene: TRBD2
j_gene: TRBJ2-5
abundance: -
v_gene: TRBV5-1
CDR3aa: CASSLAVAGGPETQYF
CDR3nt: TGCGCCAGCAGCTTGGCCGTAGCGGGAGGGCCGGAGACCCAGTACTTC

d_gene: TRBD2
j_gene: TRBJ2-1
abundance: -
v_gene: TRBV4-1
CDR3aa: CASSQRLAYEQFF
CDR3nt: TGCGCCAGCAGCCAAAGACTAGCCTATGAGCAGTTCTTC

d_gene: TRBD1
j_gene: TRBJ2-7
abundance: once
v_gene: TRBV28
CDR3aa: CASTPPGQGHEQYF
CDR3nt: TGTGCCAGCACCCCCCCGGGACAGGGTCACGAGCAGTACTTC

d_gene: -
j_gene: TRBJ1-5
abundance: -
v_gene: TRBV4-1
CDR3aa: CASSQDGAGENQPQHF
CDR3nt: TGCGCCAGCAGCCAAGATGGGGCAGGGGAAAATCAGCCCCAGCATTTT

d_gene: -
j_gene: TRBJ2-7
abundance: -
v_gene: TRBV7-9
CDR3aa: CASSSAGYPRGEQYF
CDR3nt: TGTGCCAGCAGCTCAGCAGGTTACCCCCGGGGCGAGCAGTACTTC

d_gene: TRBD2
j_gene: TRBJ2-2
abundance: -
v_gene: TRBV10-1
CDR3aa: CASRSGTSGSIAGELFF
CDR3nt: TGCGCCAGCAGGTCCGGGACTAGCGGGAGTATCGCCGGGGAGCTGTTTTTT